The entry below describes one TCR beta chain. Generated by immunoSEQ multiplex PCR, the TCRdb table keeps only in-frame clones and is missing some. The sample has fewer than 250,000 clones, about nine tenths seen once. The sample belongs to a study of blood T cell repertoires in COVID-19. From germline, CDR1 is MNHEY and CDR2 SVGEGT. V dropped 0 bases and J dropped 4 bases, with 12 bases sitting between them. CDR3 length: 15 amino acids. The sequenced sample consisted of PBMCs or T cells enriched from blood (not recorded which). This clonotype was obtained from a man younger than 40 in a cohort exposed to, infected with or recovered from COVID-19 (not recorded which). The J gene is TRBJ1-1, the V gene TRBV6-2 or TRBV6-3, with a possible D match to TRBD1 (6 bases). CDR3 nucleotides: TGTGCCAGCAGTTACTCTCAGGGGACGGGCACTGAAGCTTTCTTT. Residues: CASSYSQGTGTEAFF.